The rows below give T cell receptor beta chains drawn from one sample of a study of molecular identifiers for immune sequencing clone quantification. Each CDR3 protein is one row after TCRdb ran MiXCR on the PCR reads. Among 600,000 to 650,000 distinct CDR3 sequences, 15% to 20% were seen once, and the ten largest hold approximately 0.9%. The sample comprised naive CD8+ T cells from blood, with Jurkat cell RNA spiked in. Receptor source: a human donor in good health. Some libraries in this study had Jurkat cell RNA spiked in. CDR3s include the opening cysteine and the closing phenylalanine or tryptophan. D genes are given only for firm matches. The size field is filled for only some rows; it gives once, few, many or a size class.

>TRBJ2-5|many|13|TRBV7-9|NA
TGTGCCAGCAACAACAGGGATCAAGAGACCCAGTACTTC
CASNNRDQETQYF
>TRBJ2-2|few|16|TRBV6-6|NA
TGTGCCAGCAGTTACGCTGGCAGGGTAGGCACCGGGGAGCTGTTTTTT
CASSYAGRVGTGELFF
>TRBJ1-6|many|14|TRBV7-6|NA
TGTGCCAGCAGCTTCACATCGGGGGATTCACCCCTCCACTTT
CASSFTSGDSPLHF
>TRBJ2-3|many|16|TRBV2|NA
TGTGCCAGCAGCGAACGTAGCGGAATTGAGACAGATACGCAGTATTTT
CASSERSGIETDTQYF
>TRBJ2-7|many|16|TRBV4-3|TRBD1
TGCGCCAGCAGCCAAGATCGGCAGGGGGCGACCTACGAGCAGTACTTC
CASSQDRQGATYEQYF
>TRBJ1-4|NA|16|TRBV7-9|TRBD1
TGTGCCAGCAGCACGAGGACAGGGAGTCTAAGTGAAAAACTGTTTTTT
CASSTRTGSLSEKLFF
>TRBJ2-3|many|16|TRBV4-1|NA
TGCGCCAGCAGCCAAGATTTCCTAGAGGCCACAGATACGCAGTATTTT
CASSQDFLEATDTQYF
>TRBJ2-7|many|14|TRBV7-9|TRBD2
TGTGCCAGCAGCTCGACTAGCGGGGCGTCGGAGCAGTACTTC
CASSSTSGASEQYF
>TRBJ1-5|many|17|TRBV2|NA
TGTGCCAGCAGTGACGGCGACGAATGGCGGAGCAATCAGCCCCAGCATTTT
CASSDGDEWRSNQPQHF
>TRBJ1-4|few|15|TRBV20-1|NA
TGCAGTGCTATCTGGGGGGCGCAGACTAATGAAAAACTGTTTTTT
CSAIWGAQTNEKLFF
>TRBJ2-1|NA|15|TRBV5-1|NA
TGCGCCAGCAGCTTGTTGGGACCCGACTACAATGAGCAGTTCTTC
CASSLLGPDYNEQFF
>TRBJ2-3|many|19|TRBV15|NA
TGTGCCACCAGCAGAGATCCCGGACTAACTATCACTAGCACAGATACGCAGTATTTT
CATSRDPGLTITSTDTQYF
>TRBJ2-3|many|13|TRBV6-6|NA
TGTGCCAGCGGGGACGGATTGGGGGATACGCAGTATTTT
CASGDGLGDTQYF
>TRBJ2-3|many|16|TRBV7-6|NA
TGTGCCAGCAGCTTAGCGTGGGGGCTGGACACAGATACGCAGTATTTT
CASSLAWGLDTDTQYF
>TRBJ2-7|NA|12|TRBV6-1|NA
TGTGCCAGCAGTGAAGCCCCATACGAGCAGTACTTC
CASSEAPYEQYF
>TRBJ1-5|many|14|TRBV2|NA
TGTGCCAGCAGGGCCACGGTTAGCAATCAGCCCCAGCATTTT
CASRATVSNQPQHF
>TRBJ1-1|many|14|TRBV4-1|NA
TGCGCCAGCAGCCAAAATAGGTTGGGCACTGAAGCTTTCTTT
CASSQNRLGTEAFF
>TRBJ1-5|many|13|TRBV19|NA
TGTGCCAGTAGTACACAGAGCAATCAGCCCCAGCATTTT
CASSTQSNQPQHF
>TRBJ1-2|few|14|TRBV6-2/TRBV6-3|NA
TGTGCCACCGTACCAACGACAAAGAACTATGGCTACACCTTC
CATVPTTKNYGYTF
>TRBJ2-5|NA|15|TRBV11-2|TRBD1
TGTGCCAGCAGCTTAACCGGGACAGGGGCGGAGACCCAGTACTTC
CASSLTGTGAETQYF
>TRBJ2-7|many|15|TRBV5-1|TRBD1
TGCGCCAGCAGCTTGGAAACAGGGGTCTACAACGAGCAGTACTTC
CASSLETGVYNEQYF
>TRBJ2-3|many|16|TRBV3-1|TRBD2
TGTGCCAGCAGACCGGGACTAGCGGACCCCACAGATACGCAGTATTTT
CASRPGLADPTDTQYF
>TRBJ2-1|many|16|TRBV28|TRBD2
TGTGCCAGCAGTTTATACTGGACTAGCGGGAGGAATGAGCAGTTCTTC
CASSLYWTSGRNEQFF
>TRBJ2-7|few|18|TRBV4-3|TRBD1
TGCGCCAGCAGCCAAGACCATGAAGGACAGGGGGGGTCCTACGAGCAGTACTTC
CASSQDHEGQGGSYEQYF
>TRBJ2-7|few|14|TRBV6-2/TRBV6-3|NA
TGTGCCAGCAGTTATTCGGCGGAGGGGCGCGAGCAGTACTTC
CASSYSAEGREQYF
>TRBJ2-1|NA|12|TRBV30|TRBD1
TGTGCCTCCGAACAGGGGAAGAGTGAGCAGTTCTTC
CASEQGKSEQFF
>TRBJ2-3|many|15|TRBV4-1|TRBD1
TGCGCCAGCAGCCAACCTACGGACAGGACAGATACGCAGTATTTT
CASSQPTDRTDTQYF
>TRBJ1-2|many|15|TRBV27|NA
TGTGCCAGCAGTTTAAACGGCGGGGGAAACTATGGCTACACCTTC
CASSLNGGGNYGYTF